This TCR beta chain was identified in a study of T cells in Graves' hyperthyroidism and ophthalmopathy. On the study more broadly: It was at initial diagnosis, before any treatment, that peripheral blood was collected. Study results and limitations: Progression to ophthalmopathy was predicted a median of 6.5 months early.

V was pared by 2 bases and J by 4 bases, with 9 bases between. The CDR3 extends over 13 amino acids. Germline loops: CDR1 GTSNPN, CDR2 SVGIG (reference sequence). It was RNA transcripts that yielded the amplified TCR beta CDR3 regions. A set of HTBI primers served as the primers for a first-round RT-PCR of the TCR CDR3. TCRdb reprocessed the multiplex PCR reads with MiXCR, giving one entry per CDR3 protein. The table lists approximately 520,000 distinct CDR3 sequences, around 21% of them singletons. Patients aged 18 to 65 with hyperthyroidism were newly diagnosed, with duration under 2 months. It was uncontrolled infection, other autoimmune disease, pregnancy or lactation that excluded patients. There are many counts of this clonotype. Its target is unknown.

Sequencing was performed on blood. This rearrangement joins TRBV30 to TRBJ1-5; D call uncertain. The TCR comes from a man between 18 and 29 years old with Graves' hyperthyroidism. DNA of the CDR3: TGTGCCTGGAGTACGGGAATGAATCAGCCCCAGCATTTT. Residues: CAWSTGMNQPQHF.